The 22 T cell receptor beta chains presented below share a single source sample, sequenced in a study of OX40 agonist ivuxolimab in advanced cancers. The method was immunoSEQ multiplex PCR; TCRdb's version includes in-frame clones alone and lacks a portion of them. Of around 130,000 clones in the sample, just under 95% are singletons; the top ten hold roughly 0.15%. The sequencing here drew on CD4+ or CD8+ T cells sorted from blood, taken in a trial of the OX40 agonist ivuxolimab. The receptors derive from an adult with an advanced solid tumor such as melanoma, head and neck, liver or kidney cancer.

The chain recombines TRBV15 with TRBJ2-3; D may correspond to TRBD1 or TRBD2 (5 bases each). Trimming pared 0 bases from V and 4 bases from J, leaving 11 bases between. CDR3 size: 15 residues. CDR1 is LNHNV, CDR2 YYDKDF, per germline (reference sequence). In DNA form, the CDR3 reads TGTGCCACCAGCAGAGATGGGCAGGGAGCAGATACGCAGTATTTT. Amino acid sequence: CATSRDGQGADTQYF. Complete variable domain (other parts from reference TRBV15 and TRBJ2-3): DAMVIQNPRYQVTQFGKPVTLSCSQTLNHNVMYWYQQKSSQAPKLLFHYYDKDFNNEADTPDNFQSRRPNTSFCFLDIRSPGLGDTAMYLCATSRDGQGADTQYFGPGTRLTVL.

The CDR3 sequence is CASSPLLEETQYF. Written as DNA, the CDR3 is TGTGCCAGCTCACCACTTTTGGAAGAGACCCAGTACTTC. This sequence joins TRBV18 and TRBJ2-5; D gene uncertain. Deletions cut 1 base from V and 3 bases from J, with 6 bases between. Germline CDR1 is KGHSH and CDR2 is LQKENI. CDR3 length: 13 amino acids.

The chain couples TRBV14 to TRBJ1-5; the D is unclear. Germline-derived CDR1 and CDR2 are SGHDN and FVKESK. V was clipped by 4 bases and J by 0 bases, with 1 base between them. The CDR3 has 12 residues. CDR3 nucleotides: TGTGCCAGCAGCCTTAGCAATCAGCCCCAGCATTTT. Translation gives CASSLSNQPQHF. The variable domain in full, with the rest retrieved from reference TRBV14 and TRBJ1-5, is EAGVTQFPSHSVIEKGQTVTLRCDPISGHDNLYWYRRVMGKEIKFLLHFVKESKQDESGMPNNRFLAERTGGTYSTLKVQPAELEDSGVYFCASSLSNQPQHFGDGTRLSIL.

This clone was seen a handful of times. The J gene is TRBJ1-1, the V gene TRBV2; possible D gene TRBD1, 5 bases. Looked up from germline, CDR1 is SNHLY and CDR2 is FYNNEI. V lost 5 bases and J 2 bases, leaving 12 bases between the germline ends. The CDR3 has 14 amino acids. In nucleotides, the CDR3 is TGTGCCAGCAGTAGACAGACTCTTAACACTGAAGCTTTCTTT. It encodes CASSRQTLNTEAFF.

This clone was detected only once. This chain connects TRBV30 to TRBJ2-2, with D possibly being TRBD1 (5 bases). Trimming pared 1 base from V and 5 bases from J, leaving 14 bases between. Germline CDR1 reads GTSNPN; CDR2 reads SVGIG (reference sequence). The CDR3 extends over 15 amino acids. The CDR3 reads CAWSAHQGSTGELFF. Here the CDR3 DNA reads TGTGCCTGGAGTGCCCACCAGGGAAGTACCGGGGAGCTGTTTTTT.

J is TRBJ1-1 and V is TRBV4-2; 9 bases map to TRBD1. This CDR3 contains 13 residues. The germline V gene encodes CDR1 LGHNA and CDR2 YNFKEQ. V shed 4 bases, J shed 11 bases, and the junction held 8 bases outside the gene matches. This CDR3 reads CASSPEGTGLAFF. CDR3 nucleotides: TGTGCCAGCAGCCCAGAGGGGACAGGGTTGGCTTTCTTT.

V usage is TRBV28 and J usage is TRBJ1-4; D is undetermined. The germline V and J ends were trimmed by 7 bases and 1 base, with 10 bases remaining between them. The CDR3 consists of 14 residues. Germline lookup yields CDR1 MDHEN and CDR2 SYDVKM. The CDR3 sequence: CASIYSLTNEKLFF. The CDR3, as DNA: TGTGCCAGCATATACAGCCTAACTAATGAAAAACTGTTTTTT.

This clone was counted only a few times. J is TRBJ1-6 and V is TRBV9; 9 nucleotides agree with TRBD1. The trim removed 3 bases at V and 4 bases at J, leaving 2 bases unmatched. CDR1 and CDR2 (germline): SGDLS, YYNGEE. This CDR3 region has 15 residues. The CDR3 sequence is CASSAGQGYNSPLHF. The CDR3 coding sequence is TGTGCCAGCAGCGCCGGACAGGGGTATAATTCACCCCTCCACTTT.

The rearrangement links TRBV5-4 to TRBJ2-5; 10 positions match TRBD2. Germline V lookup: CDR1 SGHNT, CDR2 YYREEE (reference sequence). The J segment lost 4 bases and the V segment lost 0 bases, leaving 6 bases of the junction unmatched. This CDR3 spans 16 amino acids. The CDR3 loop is CASSLAASGGGETQYF. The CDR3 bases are TGTGCCAGCAGCTTGGCAGCTAGCGGGGGAGGAGAGACCCAGTACTTC.

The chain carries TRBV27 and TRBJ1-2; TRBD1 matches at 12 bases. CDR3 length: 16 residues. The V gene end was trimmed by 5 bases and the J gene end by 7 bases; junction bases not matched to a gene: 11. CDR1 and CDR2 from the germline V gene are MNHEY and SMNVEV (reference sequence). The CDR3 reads CASSHTLGTGGSGYTF. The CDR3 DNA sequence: TGTGCCAGCAGTCATACTTTAGGGACAGGGGGCTCTGGCTACACCTTC.

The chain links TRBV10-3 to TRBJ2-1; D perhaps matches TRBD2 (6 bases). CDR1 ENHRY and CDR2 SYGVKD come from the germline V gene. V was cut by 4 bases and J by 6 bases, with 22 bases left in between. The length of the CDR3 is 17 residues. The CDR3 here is CAISGGVAGLVSNEQFF. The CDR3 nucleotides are TGTGCCATCAGTGGGGGGGTCGCGGGATTAGTCAGCAATGAGCAGTTCTTC.

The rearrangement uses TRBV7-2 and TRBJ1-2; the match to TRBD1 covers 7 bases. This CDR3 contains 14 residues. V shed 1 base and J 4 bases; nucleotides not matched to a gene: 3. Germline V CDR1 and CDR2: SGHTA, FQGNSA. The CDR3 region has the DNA TGTGCCAGCAGCTTAGGGGACAGCCTCTATGGCTACACCTTC. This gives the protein CASSLGDSLYGYTF.

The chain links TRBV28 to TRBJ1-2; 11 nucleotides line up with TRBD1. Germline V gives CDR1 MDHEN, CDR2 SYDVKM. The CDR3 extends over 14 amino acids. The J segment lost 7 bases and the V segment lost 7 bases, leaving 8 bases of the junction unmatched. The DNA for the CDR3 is TGTGCCAGCAAACACCCGGGACAGGGGGTTGGCTACACCTTC. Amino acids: CASKHPGQGVGYTF.

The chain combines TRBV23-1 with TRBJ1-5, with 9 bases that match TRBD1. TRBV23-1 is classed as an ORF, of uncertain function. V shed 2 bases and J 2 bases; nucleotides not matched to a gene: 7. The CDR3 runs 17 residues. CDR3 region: CASSQDRGEVGNQPQHF. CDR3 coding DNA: TGCGCCAGCAGTCAAGACAGGGGGGAGGTTGGCAATCAGCCCCAGCATTTT.

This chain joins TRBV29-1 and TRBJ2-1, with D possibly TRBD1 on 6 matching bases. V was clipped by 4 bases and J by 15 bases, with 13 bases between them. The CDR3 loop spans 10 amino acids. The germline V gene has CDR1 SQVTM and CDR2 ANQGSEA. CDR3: CSVGADRTFF. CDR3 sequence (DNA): TGCAGCGTTGGGGCGGACAGAACGTTCTTC.

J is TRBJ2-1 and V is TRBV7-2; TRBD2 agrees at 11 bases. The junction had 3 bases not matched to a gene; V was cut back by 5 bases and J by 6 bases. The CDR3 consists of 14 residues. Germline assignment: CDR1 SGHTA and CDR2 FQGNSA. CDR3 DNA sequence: TGTGCCAGCAGCACCGGGACTAGCGGCAATGAGCAGTTCTTC. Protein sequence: CASSTGTSGNEQFF.

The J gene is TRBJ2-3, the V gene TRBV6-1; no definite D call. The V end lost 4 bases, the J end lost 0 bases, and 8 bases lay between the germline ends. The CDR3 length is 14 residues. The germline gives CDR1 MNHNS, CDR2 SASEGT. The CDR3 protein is CASSVGSSTDTQYF. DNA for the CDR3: TGTGCCAGCAGTGTCGGGTCTAGCACAGATACGCAGTATTTT.

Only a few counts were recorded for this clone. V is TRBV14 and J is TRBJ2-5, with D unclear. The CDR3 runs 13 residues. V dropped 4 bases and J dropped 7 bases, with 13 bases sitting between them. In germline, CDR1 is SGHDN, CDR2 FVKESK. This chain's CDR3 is CASSLHGPGTQYF. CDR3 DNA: TGTGCCAGCAGCCTCCACGGACCAGGGACCCAGTACTTC.

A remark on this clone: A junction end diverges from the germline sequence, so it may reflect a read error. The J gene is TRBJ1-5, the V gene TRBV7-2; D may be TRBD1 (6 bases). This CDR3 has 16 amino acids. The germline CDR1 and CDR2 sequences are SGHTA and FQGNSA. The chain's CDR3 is CASSLGGGDSNQLQHF. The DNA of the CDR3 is TGTGCCAGCAGCTTAGGAGGGGGTGATAGCAATCAGCTCCAGCATTTT.

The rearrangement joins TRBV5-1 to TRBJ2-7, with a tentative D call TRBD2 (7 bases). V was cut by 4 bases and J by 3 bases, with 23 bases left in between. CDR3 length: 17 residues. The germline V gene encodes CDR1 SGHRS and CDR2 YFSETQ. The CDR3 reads CASSLFLSGGRNYEQYF. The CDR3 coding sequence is TGCGCCAGCAGCCTATTCCTGTCGGGGGGCAGGAACTACGAGCAGTACTTC.

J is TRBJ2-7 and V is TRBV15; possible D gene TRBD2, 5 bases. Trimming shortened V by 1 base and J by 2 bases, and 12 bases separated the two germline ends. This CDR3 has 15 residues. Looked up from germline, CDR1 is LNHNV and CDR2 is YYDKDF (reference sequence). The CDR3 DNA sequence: TGTGCCACCAGCAGAGGGGTGGGAGCCCCCTACGAGCAGTACTTC. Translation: CATSRGVGAPYEQYF. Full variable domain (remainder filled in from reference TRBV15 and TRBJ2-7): DAMVIQNPRYQVTQFGKPVTLSCSQTLNHNVMYWYQQKSSQAPKLLFHYYDKDFNNEADTPDNFQSRRPNTSFCFLDIRSPGLGDTAMYLCATSRGVGAPYEQYFGPGTRLTVT.

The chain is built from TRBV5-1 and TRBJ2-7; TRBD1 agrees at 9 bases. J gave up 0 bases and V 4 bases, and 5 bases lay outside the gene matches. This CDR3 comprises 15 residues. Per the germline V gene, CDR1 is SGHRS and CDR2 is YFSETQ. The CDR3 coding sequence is TGCGCCAGCAGCAGGGGGACAGGGAGCTCCTACGAGCAGTACTTC. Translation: CASSRGTGSSYEQYF. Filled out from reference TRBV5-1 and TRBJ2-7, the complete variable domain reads KAGVTQTPRYLIKTRGQQVTLSCSPISGHRSVSWYQQTPGQGLQFLFEYFSETQRNKGNFPGRFSGRQFSNSRSEMNVSTLELGDSALYLCASSRGTGSSYEQYFGPGTRLTVT.